This T cell receptor beta chain was sequenced for a study of Ad26.COV2.S vaccination and SARS-CoV-2 variants. Study information: Intramuscular Ad26.COV2.S doses were given once or twice, 56 days apart.

Study findings and constraints: The analyses of TCR breadth and depth may have understated the size of total T cell responses. In vaccinated individuals, spike-specific CD8+ and CD4+ T cell responses reportedly displayed substantial breadth.

The table came from immunoSEQ multiplex PCR; TCRdb's copy has only in-frame clones and leaves some out. In the table there are around 300,000 clones, about 85% of which are singletons. Comment on this clone: What it binds is not known.

Treatment denoted: around 19 received Ad26.COV2.S at low or high dose, single or two shots; a few received placebo; per-sample allocation not given. Material that was analyzed had been drawn on day 63 after the first vaccine or placebo injection. This person who donated was an adult of 18-55 years in Boston. Germline V gene lookup returns CDR1 SGHRS and CDR2 YFSETQ. Trimming at V came to 4 bases and at J to 3 bases, leaving 10 bases not matched to a gene. The CDR3 is 16 residues long. Sequenced material: peripheral blood, taken in a trial of Ad26.COV2.S vaccine versus placebo. The chain uses TRBV5-1 and TRBJ2-1; 7 bases are shared with TRBD1. The receptor was derived from a person aged 18-60 years who received the Ad26.COV2.S COVID-19 vaccine or a placebo. The CDR3, as DNA: TGCGCCAGCAGCACCGGACAGGTACGCGGCTACAATGAGCAGTTCTTC. Translating it yields CASSTGQVRGYNEQFF.